A selection of T cell receptor beta chains follows, all from one sample in a study of beta chain features in type 1 diabetes. Method: immunoSEQ multiplex PCR; TCRdb's copy keeps in-frame clones and lacks some. Altogether roughly 240,000 clones are present, 24% being singletons, with the ten largest covering 0.012%. Sequenced material: naive CD4+ T cells from blood. The source is a woman in her thirties with type 1 diabetes. Both conserved end residues are part of each CDR3. The D gene is left open where the match is weak. Clone sizes are given selectively: once, few, many, or a class where the clone is expanded.

TRBJ2-3,few,-,TRBV15,TGTGCCACCAGCACCCACGCCGGGGAAATCGATACGCAGTATTTT,CATSTHAGEIDTQYF
TRBJ1-1,-,-,TRBV19,TGTGCCAGTAGTATTCAGGGATCCACTGAAGCTTTCTTT,CASSIQGSTEAFF
TRBJ2-7,few,-,TRBV4-2,TGTGCCAGCAGCCAAACTAGGATAGACGAGCAGTACTTC,CASSQTRIDEQYF
TRBJ1-1,few,-,TRBV9,TGTGCCAGCAGCGTAGCTACCGGGACATCCGAAGCTTTCTTT,CASSVATGTSEAFF
TRBJ2-2,-,TRBD2,TRBV5-1,TGCGCCAGCAGCTCTCTAGCGGGAGCGTCCGGGGAGCTGTTTTTT,CASSSLAGASGELFF
TRBJ2-5,-,TRBD1,TRBV6-6,TGTGCCAGCAGTTACTCGGGACAGGGCGAAGAGACCCAGTACTTC,CASSYSGQGEETQYF
TRBJ2-3,-,-,TRBV6-5,TGTGCCAGCAGTTACTCGGGCGGGGGCCGGGATACGCAGTATTTT,CASSYSGGGRDTQYF
TRBJ1-5,few,TRBD1,TRBV28,TGTGCCAGCAGTCCCGCCGGAGACAGGGCTGGTAACAATCAGCCCCAGCATTTT,CASSPAGDRAGNNQPQHF
TRBJ2-1,-,TRBD2,TRBV18,TGTGCCAGCTCACCCCCCTCACTAGCGGACAATGAGCAGTTCTTC,CASSPPSLADNEQFF
TRBJ1-1,few,-,TRBV30,TGTGCCTGGAGGCGTCAGGGAGGTTCTGAAGCTTTCTTT,CAWRRQGGSEAFF
TRBJ2-7,few,TRBD2,TRBV7-9,TGTGCCAGCAGCTTGGGACTAGTCTACGAGCAGTACTTC,CASSLGLVYEQYF
TRBJ2-5,few,TRBD2,TRBV5-1,TGCGCCAGCAGCTTGACGCTAGCGGGAGGGCCTGAGGAGACCCAGTACTTC,CASSLTLAGGPEETQYF
TRBJ1-2,few,TRBD1,TRBV19,TGTGCCAGTGGACTAAACAGGGGTCTTCAGGTTGGCTACACCTTC,CASGLNRGLQVGYTF
TRBJ2-1,-,TRBD2,TRBV9,TGTGCCAGCAGCGTTCTAGCGGGAGGCTACAATGAGCAGTTCTTC,CASSVLAGGYNEQFF
TRBJ2-1,-,TRBD2,TRBV9,TGTGCCAGCAGCGTAGTGGGGGGAGGGCCGGAGGAGCAGTTCTTC,CASSVVGGGPEEQFF
TRBJ1-2,-,TRBD1,TRBV2,TGTGCCAGCAGTGAAGGACCGGGACAGGGCTATGGCTACACCTTC,CASSEGPGQGYGYTF
TRBJ2-3,-,TRBD2,TRBV7-8,TGTGCCAGCTCATTCCTAGCGGGGCTACGCACAGATACGCAGTATTTT,CASSFLAGLRTDTQYF
TRBJ2-7,-,-,TRBV30,TGTGCCTGGAGTAGAGGGACATCCTACGAGCAGTACTTC,CAWSRGTSYEQYF
TRBJ2-1,-,TRBD2,TRBV7-2,TGTGCCAGCAGCGAGACTAGCGGGTACAATGAGCAGTTCTTC,CASSETSGYNEQFF
TRBJ2-1,few,-,TRBV30,TGTGCCTGGAGTCTCACCGGACTCTACAATGAGCAGTTCTTC,CAWSLTGLYNEQFF
TRBJ1-2,-,-,TRBV19,TGTGCCAGTAGTACGAGACAGACCGGCTATGGCTACACCTTC,CASSTRQTGYGYTF
TRBJ1-1,-,-,TRBV19,TGTGCCAGTACCATCGACAGGAACACTGAAGCTTTCTTT,CASTIDRNTEAFF
TRBJ2-1,-,-,TRBV4-2,TGTGCCAGCAGCCAAGATCCTAGAGAGGTTGATGAGCAGTTCTTC,CASSQDPREVDEQFF
TRBJ2-7,-,-,TRBV2,TGTGCCAGCAGCGTTGACAGTTACGAGCAGTACTTC,CASSVDSYEQYF